A single sample is the source of the 6 T cell receptor beta chains below, sequenced in a study of T-cell reconstitution after alpha-beta-depleted transplantation in children. Unique molecular identifiers were incorporated into the prepared TCRbeta library. TCRdb re-called the PCR reads through MiXCR, storing one row per CDR3 protein. This sample has approximately 630,000 distinct CDR3 sequences, with about an eighth found just once. This sample comprised PBMCs, obtained before TCRalphabeta/CD19-depleted stem cell transplant. The receptors originated from a girl aged 2-15 years with congenital amegakaryocytic thrombocytopenia, due to receive a stem cell transplant.

This clonotype was counted once. This may stem from a read error, because a much larger clone lies one nucleotide away. The chain recombines TRBV12-3 or TRBV12-4 with TRBJ2-7; D remains ambiguous. This CDR3 is 15 amino acids long. For the CDR3, the DNA is TGTGCCAGCAGTTCCACTTTTGGACGTCCCTACGAGCCGTACTTC. The encoded protein is CASSSTFGRPYEPYF.

The chain recombines TRBV7-6 with TRBJ2-1; D is ambiguous. Germline CDR1 SGHVS, CDR2 FNYEAQ. This CDR3 has 17 amino acids. V lost 0 bases and J lost 4, with 16 bases in between. CDR3 in DNA: TGTGCCAGCAGCTTAGCGCATTTTCGGAGCAGATACAATGAGCAGTTCTTC. Protein sequence: CASSLAHFRSRYNEQFF.

This clonotype was seen at least ten times. This chain connects TRBV6-5 to TRBJ2-7; 8 nucleotides line up with TRBD2. V was clipped by 0 bases and J by 4 bases; unmatched bases: 5. Germline assignment: CDR1 MNHEY and CDR2 SVGAGI. This CDR3 comprises 15 residues. CDR3 sequence (DNA): TGTGCCAGCAGTTACTCTGAAAGCGGGAGTTACGAGCAGTACTTC. Translating gives CASSYSESGSYEQYF.

The rearrangement joins TRBV20-1 to TRBJ2-2; 9 bases line up with TRBD1. The V and J ends lost 0 bases and 5 bases, in that order; junction bases with no gene match: 7. The CDR3 is 16 residues long. Germline V gives CDR1 DFQATT, CDR2 SNEGSKA (reference sequence). CDR3 DNA sequence: TGCAGTGCTAGAGATACCGTCGACAGGGGGACCGGGGAGCTGTTTTTT. Protein product: CSARDTVDRGTGELFF.

In its sample, this clonotype was seen a few times. Relative to the germline gene, one junction end is altered; a read error may explain this. The V gene is TRBV20-1, the J gene TRBJ2-1; a weak D match, TRBD1 (7 bases). CDR1 is DFQATT, CDR2 SNEGSKA, per germline (reference sequence). This CDR3 contains 17 residues. The CDR3 DNA reads TGCAGTGCTCGAGACAGGGTGGTAACCACTAGCCCTTATGAGCAGTTCTTC. Protein: CSARDRVVTTSPYEQFF.

This clonotype was recorded at least ten times. This rearrangement joins TRBV5-1 to TRBJ2-1, with 8 bases identical to TRBD1. This CDR3 is 15 amino acids long. Looked up from germline, CDR1 is SGHRS and CDR2 is YFSETQ. V shed 4 bases, J shed 4 bases, and the junction held 7 bases outside the gene matches. The CDR3 region has the DNA TGCGCCAGCAGCGATAGACAGGGGACGTACAATGAGCAGTTCTTC. It translates to CASSDRQGTYNEQFF.